This T cell receptor (beta chain) was captured in a study of T cells after posttransplantation cyclophosphamide. The protocol was immunoSEQ multiplex PCR, while the TCRdb copy is restricted to in-frame clones and leaves out a portion. The top ten clones hold more than 3% of a sample with 25,000 to 35,000 clones, 86% of them seen once. The study, taken as a whole, reports: Donor-recipient repertoire similarity was low at 1-2 months, rising over year one. TRB overlap between skin or GI tissue T cells and blood was limited. Recipient CMV seropositivity and CMV reactivation strongly tracked TRB clonality.

As regards this clone: Antigen: not known.

This CDR3 is 13 amino acids long. The V and J ends lost 8 bases and 6 bases respectively, with 15 bases between them. Germline CDR1 MNHEY, CDR2 SMNVEV (reference sequence). This receptor was taken from a man aged 45 to 65. This rearrangement joins TRBV27 to TRBJ2-3, with D maybe TRBD2 (5 bases). Input material: PBMCs. CDR3: CASLGGDVDTQYF. CDR3 bases: TGTGCCAGCTTAGGAGGTGATGTGGATACGCAGTATTTT.